This T cell receptor beta chain was profiled in a study of cytomegalovirus exposure and HLA in healthy donors. On this clone itself: Antigen: not known.

Findings and caveats of the study: Using a false discovery rate of 0.05, a later analysis showed that 15,000 to 20,000 TCR beta sequences were associated with HLA alleles.

Deletions cut 4 bases from V and 0 bases from J, with 13 bases between. Germline V lookup: CDR1 SGHRS, CDR2 YFSETQ. The CDR3 runs to 15 residues. Primers for the PCR totalled 60 Vbeta and 13 Jbeta. Measured with immunoSEQ multiplex PCR; TCRdb has only the in-frame clones, and not every one. This table holds over 100,000 clones, roughly 80% found once. The rearrangement links TRBV5-1 to TRBJ1-2; D may be TRBD1 (5 bases). The receptor was derived from a man under 40 in good health and CMV-seronegative. The sequenced sample was PBMCs. As DNA, the CDR3 is TGCGCCAGCAGCCCGGAGGGGAACCCTAACTATGGCTACACCTTC. Translation: CASSPEGNPNYGYTF.